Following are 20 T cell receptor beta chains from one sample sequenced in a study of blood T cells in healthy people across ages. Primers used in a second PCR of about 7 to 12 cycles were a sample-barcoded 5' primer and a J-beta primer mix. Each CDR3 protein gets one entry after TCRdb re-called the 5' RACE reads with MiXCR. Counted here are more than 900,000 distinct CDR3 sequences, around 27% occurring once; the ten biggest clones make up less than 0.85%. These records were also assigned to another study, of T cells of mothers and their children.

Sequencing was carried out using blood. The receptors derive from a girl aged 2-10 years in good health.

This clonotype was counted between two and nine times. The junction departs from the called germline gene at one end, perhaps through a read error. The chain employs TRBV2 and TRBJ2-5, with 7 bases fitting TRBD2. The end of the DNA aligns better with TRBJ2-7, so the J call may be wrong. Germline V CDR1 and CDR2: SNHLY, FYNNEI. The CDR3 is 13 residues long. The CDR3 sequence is CVSRQRGAYEQYF. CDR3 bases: TGTGTCAGCAGACAACGGGGGGCCTACGAGCAGTACTTC.

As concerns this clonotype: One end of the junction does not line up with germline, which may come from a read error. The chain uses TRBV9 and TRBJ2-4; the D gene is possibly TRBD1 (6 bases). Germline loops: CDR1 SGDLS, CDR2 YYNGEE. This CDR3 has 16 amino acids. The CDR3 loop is CASSHNPTGKRDIRYF. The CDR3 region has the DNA TGTGCCAGCAGCCACAACCCAACAGGGAAGAGAGACATTCGGTACTTC.

The CDR3 DNA is TGTGCCAGCAGTTCCCTCTACGGGGGCCAACACTATCAGCCCCAGCATTTT. This encodes CASSSLYGGQHYQPQHF. This rearrangement joins TRBV27 to TRBJ1-5, with TRBD1 as a possible D gene (6 bases). This CDR3 spans 17 amino acids. The V and J ends lost 4 bases and 5 bases respectively, with 21 bases between them. The V gene's germline CDR1 is MNHEY and CDR2 SMNVEV (reference sequence).

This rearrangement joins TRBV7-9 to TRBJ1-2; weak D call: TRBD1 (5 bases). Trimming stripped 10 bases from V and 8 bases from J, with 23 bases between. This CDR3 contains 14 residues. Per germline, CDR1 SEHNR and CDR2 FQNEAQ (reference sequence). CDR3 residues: CATAGTAQKGGYTF. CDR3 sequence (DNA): TGTGCCACTGCGGGGACGGCTCAAAAGGGAGGCTACACCTTC.

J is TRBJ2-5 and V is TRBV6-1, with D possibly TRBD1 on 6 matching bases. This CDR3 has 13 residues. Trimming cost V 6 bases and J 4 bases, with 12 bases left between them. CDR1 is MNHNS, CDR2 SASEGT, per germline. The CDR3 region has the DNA TGTGCCAGCAGGTGGGGGCCAGGAGAGACCCAGTACTTC. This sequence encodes CASRWGPGETQYF.

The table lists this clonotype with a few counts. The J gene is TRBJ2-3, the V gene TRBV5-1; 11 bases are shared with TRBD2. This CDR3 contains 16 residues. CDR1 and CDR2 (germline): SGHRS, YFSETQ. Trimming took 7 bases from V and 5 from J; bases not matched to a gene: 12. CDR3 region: CASSLLTSGGRDTQYF. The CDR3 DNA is TGCGCCAGCTCACTTCTAACTAGCGGGGGACGAGATACGCAGTATTTT.

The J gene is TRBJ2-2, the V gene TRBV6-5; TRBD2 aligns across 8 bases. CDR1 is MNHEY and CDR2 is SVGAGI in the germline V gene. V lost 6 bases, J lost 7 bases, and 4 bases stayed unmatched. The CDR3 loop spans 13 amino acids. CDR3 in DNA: TGTGCCAGCAGAATAAGCGGGGGCGGGGAGCTGTTTTTT. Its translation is CASRISGGGELFF.

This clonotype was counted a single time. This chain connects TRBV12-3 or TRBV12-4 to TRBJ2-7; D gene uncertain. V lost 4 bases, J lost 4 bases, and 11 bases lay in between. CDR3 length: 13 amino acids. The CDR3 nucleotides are TGTGCCAGCAGTTCCCCCGGCGAGTACGAGCAGTACTTC. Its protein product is CASSSPGEYEQYF.

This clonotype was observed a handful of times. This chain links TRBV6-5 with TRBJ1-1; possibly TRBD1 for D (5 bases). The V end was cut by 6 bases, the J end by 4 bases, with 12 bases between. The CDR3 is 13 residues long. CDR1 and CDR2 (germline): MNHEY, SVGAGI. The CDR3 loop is CASRQVPGTEAFF. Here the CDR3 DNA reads TGTGCCAGCAGACAGGTCCCGGGCACTGAAGCTTTCTTT.

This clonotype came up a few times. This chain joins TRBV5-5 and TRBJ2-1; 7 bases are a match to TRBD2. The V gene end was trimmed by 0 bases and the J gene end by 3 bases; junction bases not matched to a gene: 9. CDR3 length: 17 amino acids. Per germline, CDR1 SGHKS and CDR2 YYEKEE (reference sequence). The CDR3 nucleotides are TGTGCCAGCAGCTTGGGAGGGAGGGCCCCCCTCTACAATGAGCAGTTCTTC. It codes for CASSLGGRAPLYNEQFF.

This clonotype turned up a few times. The CDR3 DNA follows: TGTGCCAGCAGCTTTAGAGGAGGACAGGGGATCACTGAAGCTTTCTTT. Its protein is CASSFRGGQGITEAFF. J is TRBJ1-1 and V is TRBV11-2, with 9 bases fitting TRBD1. Germline CDR1 reads SGHAT; CDR2 reads FQNNGV. The CDR3 loop spans 16 amino acids. J lost 4 bases, V lost 3 bases, and 9 bases had no gene match.

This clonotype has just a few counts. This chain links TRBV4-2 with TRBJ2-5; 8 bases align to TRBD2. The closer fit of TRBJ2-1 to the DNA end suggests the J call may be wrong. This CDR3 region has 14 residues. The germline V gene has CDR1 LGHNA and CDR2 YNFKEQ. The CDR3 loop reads CASSLAGPDNEQFF. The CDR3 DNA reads TGTGCCAGCAGCTTAGCGGGGCCCGACAATGAGCAGTTCTTC.

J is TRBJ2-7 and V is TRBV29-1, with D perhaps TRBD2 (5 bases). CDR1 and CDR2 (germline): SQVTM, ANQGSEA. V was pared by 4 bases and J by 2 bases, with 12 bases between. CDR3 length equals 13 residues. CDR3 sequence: CSVGPGSPYEQYF. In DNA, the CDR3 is TGCAGCGTTGGCCCGGGGAGCCCCTACGAGCAGTACTTC.

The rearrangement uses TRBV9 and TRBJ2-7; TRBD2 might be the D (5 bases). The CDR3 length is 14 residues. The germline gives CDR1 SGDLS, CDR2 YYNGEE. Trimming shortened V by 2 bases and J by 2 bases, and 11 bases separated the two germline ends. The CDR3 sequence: CASSVAGQAYEQYF. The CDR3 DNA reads TGTGCCAGCAGCGTCGCGGGTCAGGCCTACGAGCAGTACTTC. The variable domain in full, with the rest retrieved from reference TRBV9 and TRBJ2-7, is DSGVTQTPKHLITATGQRVTLRCSPRSGDLSVYWYQQSLDQGLQFLIQYYNGEERAKGNILERFSAQQFPDLHSELNLSSLELGDSALYFCASSVAGQAYEQYFGPGTRLTVT.

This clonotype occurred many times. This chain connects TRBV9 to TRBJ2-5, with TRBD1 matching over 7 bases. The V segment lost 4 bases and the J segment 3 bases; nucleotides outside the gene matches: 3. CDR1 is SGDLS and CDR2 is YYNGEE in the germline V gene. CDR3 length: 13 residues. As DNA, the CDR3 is TGTGCCAGCAGCACCGGGACAGAAGAGACCCAGTACTTC. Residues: CASSTGTEETQYF.

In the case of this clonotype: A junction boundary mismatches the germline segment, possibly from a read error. CDR3 sequence reads: CAGSLWSGAKNIQYF. CDR3 nucleotides: TGTGCCGGCAGCTTATGGTCCGGGGCCAAAAACATTCAGTACTTC. The V gene is TRBV11-2, the J gene TRBJ2-4; D gene unclear. CDR1 SGHAT and CDR2 FQNNGV come from the germline V gene. The CDR3 extends over 15 amino acids.

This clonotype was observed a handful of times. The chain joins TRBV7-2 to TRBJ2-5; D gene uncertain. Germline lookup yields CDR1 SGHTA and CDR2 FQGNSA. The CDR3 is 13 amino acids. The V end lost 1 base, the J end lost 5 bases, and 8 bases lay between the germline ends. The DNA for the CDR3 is TGTGCCAGCAGCTTAGACCCGGCCGAGACCCAGTACTTC. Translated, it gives CASSLDPAETQYF.

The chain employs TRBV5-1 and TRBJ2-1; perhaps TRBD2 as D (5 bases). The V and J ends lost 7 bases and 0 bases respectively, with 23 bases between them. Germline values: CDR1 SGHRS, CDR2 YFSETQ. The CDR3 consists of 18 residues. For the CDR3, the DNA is TGCGCCAGCGCCGGACCGGAGCTTGGACTCGGCTCCTACAATGAGCAGTTCTTC. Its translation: CASAGPELGLGSYNEQFF.

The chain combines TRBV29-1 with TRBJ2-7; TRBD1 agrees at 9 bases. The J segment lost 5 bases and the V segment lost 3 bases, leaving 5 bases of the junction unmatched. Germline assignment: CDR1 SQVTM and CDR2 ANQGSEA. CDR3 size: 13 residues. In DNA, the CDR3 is TGCAGCGTTGATGGCGGGACAGGGAACGAGCAGTACTTC. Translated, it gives CSVDGGTGNEQYF.

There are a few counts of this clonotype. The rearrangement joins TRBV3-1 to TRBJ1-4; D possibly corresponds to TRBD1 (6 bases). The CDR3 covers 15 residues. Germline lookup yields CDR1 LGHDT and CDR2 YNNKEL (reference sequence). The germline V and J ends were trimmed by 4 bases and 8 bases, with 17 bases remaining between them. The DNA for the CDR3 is TGTGCCAGCAGCCTGGGAACCGGGGGCTTCGAAAAACTGTTTTTT. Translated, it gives CASSLGTGGFEKLFF. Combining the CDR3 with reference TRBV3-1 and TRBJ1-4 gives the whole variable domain DTAVSQTPKYLVTQMGNDKSIKCEQNLGHDTMYWYKQDSKKFLKIMFSYNNKELIINETVPNRFSPKSPDKAHLNLHINSLELGDSAVYFCASSLGTGGFEKLFFGSGTQLSVL.